The next 27 T cell receptor beta chains were all read from a single sample in a study of T cell responses to AZD1222 COVID-19 vaccine. Sequencing used immunoSEQ multiplex PCR; TCRdb keeps in-frame clones, though not all of them. Among 90,000 to 120,000 clones listed, over 85% were seen once. The sequenced sample was peripheral blood, obtained on day 0 of AZD1222 vaccination. These receptors all stem from an adult in good health.

This clone showed up just a few times. The chain carries TRBV4-1 and TRBJ1-5; D uncertain. V was trimmed by 4 bases and J by 6 bases, leaving 13 bases between them. CDR1 and CDR2 from the germline V gene are MGHRA and YSYEKL. The CDR3 spans 14 residues. The CDR3 DNA is TGCGCCAGCAGCCTGGACCAGAGTGGTCAGCCCCAGCATTTT. Protein product: CASSLDQSGQPQHF.

This chain uses TRBV29-1 with TRBJ2-1; D gene unclear. Trimming took 2 bases from V and 7 from J, leaving 9 bases between them. Germline V gene lookup returns CDR1 SQVTM and CDR2 ANQGSEA. The CDR3 contains 12 residues. The CDR3 spells CSVESTGNEQFF. CDR3 in DNA: TGCAGCGTTGAATCCACGGGTAATGAGCAGTTCTTC.

The gene calls are TRBV5-8 and TRBJ2-1; 7 nucleotides match TRBD1. Unmatched junction bases numbered 15, after V lost 3 bases and J lost 9 bases. Germline lookup yields CDR1 SGHTS and CDR2 YDEGEE. CDR3 length equals 16 residues. The CDR3 nucleotides are TGTGCCAGCAGCTCCCGGCTAACAGGGGTCGTCGCTGAGCAGTTCTTC. This gives the protein CASSSRLTGVVAEQFF. The full variable domain, completed using reference TRBV5-8 and TRBJ2-1, is EAGVTQSPTHLIKTRGQQATLRCSPISGHTSVYWYQQALGLGLQFLLWYDEGEERNRGNFPPRFSGRQFPNYSSELNVNALELEDSALYLCASSSRLTGVVAEQFFGPGTRLTVL.

This chain joins TRBV19 and TRBJ1-2, with 7 bases identical to TRBD1. The CDR3 has 16 amino acids. Germline-derived CDR1 and CDR2 are LNHDA and SQIVND (reference sequence). The junction had 12 bases not matched to a gene; V was cut back by 7 bases and J by 1 base. The CDR3 protein is CASNAHSGQRNYGYTF. For the CDR3, the DNA is TGTGCCAGTAACGCTCACTCGGGACAGCGTAACTATGGCTACACCTTC.

The chain joins TRBV18 to TRBJ1-5, with a tentative D call TRBD1 (5 bases). The V and J ends lost 6 bases and 6 bases respectively, with 18 bases between them. The CDR3 is 15 amino acids. Per the germline V gene, CDR1 is KGHSH and CDR2 is LQKENI. The CDR3 coding sequence is TGTGCCAGCTCCCAAAACCGGGACCAAGGTCAGCCCCAGCATTTT. It codes for CASSQNRDQGQPQHF.

The rearrangement uses TRBV28 and TRBJ1-1; tentatively, D is TRBD1 (6 bases). With 5 bases removed from V and 4 bases from J, the gap between germline ends came to 11 bases. The CDR3 has 13 amino acids. The V gene's germline CDR1 is MDHEN and CDR2 SYDVKM. The CDR3 protein is CASSTGLGTEAFF. The CDR3 bases are TGTGCCAGCAGTACAGGGCTCGGCACTGAAGCTTTCTTT.

The rearrangement uses TRBV29-1 and TRBJ1-2; no reliable D call. The germline CDR1 and CDR2 sequences are SQVTM and ANQGSEA. The CDR3 runs 13 residues. The V and J ends lost 6 bases and 4 bases respectively, with 15 bases between them. CDR3 loop: CSVLRERAYGYTF. CDR3 sequence (DNA): TGCAGCGTCCTTAGGGAAAGGGCCTATGGCTACACCTTC.

The V gene is TRBV6-5, the J gene TRBJ1-1; 7 nucleotides line up with TRBD1. The germline CDR1 and CDR2 sequences are MNHEY and SVGAGI. The CDR3 loop spans 14 amino acids. Germline trimming cut 2 bases from V and 4 bases from J; bases unmatched to any gene: 4. In DNA form, the CDR3 reads TGTGCCAGCAGTTACGGGACAGAAATCACTGAAGCTTTCTTT. This encodes CASSYGTEITEAFF.

V is TRBV20-1 and J is TRBJ2-7, with unresolved D. With 6 bases removed from V and 4 bases from J, the gap between germline ends came to 10 bases. The CDR3 consists of 11 residues. Per germline, CDR1 DFQATT and CDR2 SNEGSKA (reference sequence). This CDR3 is CSALVRYEQYF. As DNA, the CDR3 is TGCAGTGCCCTAGTTCGGTACGAGCAGTACTTC.

V usage is TRBV5-1 and J usage is TRBJ1-2, with 9 bases matching TRBD1. J gave up 6 bases and V 3 bases, and 6 bases lay outside the gene matches. Germline CDR1 SGHRS, CDR2 YFSETQ. This CDR3 has 14 amino acids. This CDR3 is CASSSGTGQDGYTF. The CDR3 nucleotides read TGCGCCAGCAGCTCCGGGACAGGGCAGGATGGCTACACCTTC.

The chain combines TRBV14 with TRBJ1-2; maybe TRBD1 (5 bases). This CDR3 spans 15 amino acids. V lost 0 bases, J lost 4 bases, and 12 bases lay in between. In germline, CDR1 is SGHDN, CDR2 FVKESK. The CDR3 coding sequence is TGTGCCAGCAGCCAAGATTTTGGGGGGGTCTATGGCTACACCTTC. It codes for CASSQDFGGVYGYTF. The variable domain in full, with the rest retrieved from reference TRBV14 and TRBJ1-2, is EAGVTQFPSHSVIEKGQTVTLRCDPISGHDNLYWYRRVMGKEIKFLLHFVKESKQDESGMPNNRFLAERTGGTYSTLKVQPAELEDSGVYFCASSQDFGGVYGYTFGSGTRLTVV.

The chain links TRBV7-9 to TRBJ2-3; a possible D gene is TRBD1 (7 bases). Germline V CDR1 and CDR2: SEHNR, FQNEAQ (reference sequence). CDR3 length: 16 residues. Trimming cost V 5 bases and J 3 bases, with 18 bases left between them. The CDR3 protein is CASSTRAGGSTDTQYF. In DNA, the CDR3 is TGTGCCAGCAGCACTAGAGCAGGGGGGAGTACAGATACGCAGTATTTT.

The chain combines TRBV6-1 with TRBJ1-5, with TRBD1 as a possible D gene (6 bases). The CDR3 contains 13 residues. Trimming left V 3 bases short and J 7 bases short, with 10 bases between. Germline assignment: CDR1 MNHNS and CDR2 SASEGT. The CDR3 protein is CASSERGQQPQHF. The CDR3 DNA follows: TGTGCCAGCAGTGAGAGGGGACAACAGCCCCAGCATTTT.

The chain combines TRBV12-3 or TRBV12-4 with TRBJ1-2; D is uncertain. The CDR3 has 12 residues. Trimming removed 6 bases at V and 6 bases at J, with 11 bases between. The CDR3 DNA is TGTGCCAGCAGCTACAGTAATAATGGCTACACCTTC. It encodes CASSYSNNGYTF.

The chain couples TRBV2 to TRBJ2-1; TRBD2 might be the D (6 bases). Trimming removed 7 bases from V and 0 bases from J, with 10 bases in between. Germline V lookup: CDR1 SNHLY, CDR2 FYNNEI. This CDR3 has 14 residues. This CDR3 is CASNPGSSYNEQFF. The DNA of the CDR3 is TGTGCCAGCAACCCCGGGAGCTCCTACAATGAGCAGTTCTTC.

The chain joins TRBV29-1 to TRBJ1-6; a possible D gene is TRBD1 (6 bases). The V end was cut by 6 bases, the J end by 1 base, with 7 bases between. Germline-derived CDR1 and CDR2 are SQVTM and ANQGSEA. There are 13 residues in the CDR3. CDR3 sequence: CSVGTSYNSPLHF. In DNA form, the CDR3 reads TGCAGCGTCGGGACATCCTATAATTCACCCCTCCACTTT.

The chain has TRBV7-2 and TRBJ1-4; possible D gene TRBD1, 6 bases. Trimming cost V 5 bases and J 1 base, with 14 bases left between them. This CDR3 region has 16 residues. Germline lookup yields CDR1 SGHTA and CDR2 FQGNSA. The CDR3 reads CASSLLGAGTNEKLFF. As DNA, the CDR3 is TGTGCCAGCAGCCTCTTGGGGGCGGGAACTAATGAAAAACTGTTTTTT.

This clone was detected only once. V and J are TRBV19 and TRBJ1-1, with 8 bases lining up with TRBD1. CDR1 and CDR2 (germline): LNHDA, SQIVND (reference sequence). The CDR3 contains 13 residues. J was trimmed by 5 bases and V by 11 bases; bases with no gene match: 10. In DNA form, the CDR3 reads TGTGCCGTTAAGCAGGGGGCTACGACTGAAGCTTTCTTT. Residues: CAVKQGATTEAFF.

The J gene is TRBJ1-2, the V gene TRBV28; unclear D gene. Germline V gene sequence: CDR1 MDHEN, CDR2 SYDVKM. The CDR3 loop spans 18 amino acids. Trimming shortened V by 5 bases and J by 4 bases, and 26 bases separated the two germline ends. DNA of the CDR3: TGTGCCAGCAGTCAGCACCCGGGAACTCACCCTTCTTTCTATGGCTACACCTTC. It encodes CASSQHPGTHPSFYGYTF.

V is TRBV5-1 and J is TRBJ2-7; D is unclear. From germline, CDR1 is SGHRS and CDR2 YFSETQ. The CDR3 is made up of 14 amino acids. V was clipped by 0 bases and J by 6 bases, with 13 bases between them. The CDR3 is CASSLVLESGEQYF. The CDR3 bases are TGCGCCAGCAGCTTGGTTCTGGAGTCTGGCGAGCAGTACTTC.

The chain couples TRBV27 to TRBJ2-7; 8 bases match TRBD2. Trimming took 4 bases from V and 2 from J; bases not matched to a gene: 7. Per germline, CDR1 MNHEY and CDR2 SMNVEV (reference sequence). The length of the CDR3 is 15 residues. CDR3 protein: CASSSLAGPAYEQYF. Written as DNA, the CDR3 is TGTGCCAGCAGTTCTCTAGCGGGTCCCGCCTACGAGCAGTACTTC.

The V call is TRBV12-3 or TRBV12-4, the J call TRBJ2-3, with D tentatively TRBD2 (6 bases). CDR3 length: 12 residues. Between the trimmed V and J ends, which lost 5 bases and 5 bases, there was a span of 8 bases. The CDR3 DNA follows: TGTGCCAGCAGTCCGGGGGTAGATACGCAGTATTTT. It encodes CASSPGVDTQYF.

The chain couples TRBV5-1 to TRBJ1-1; 9 bases line up with TRBD1. J was trimmed by 6 bases and V by 4 bases; bases with no gene match: 7. The CDR3 is 14 amino acids. Germline V gene lookup returns CDR1 SGHRS and CDR2 YFSETQ. For the CDR3, the DNA is TGCGCCAGCAGCGTAACAGGGGGCATGTCTGAAGCTTTCTTT. Translating gives CASSVTGGMSEAFF.

As regards this clone: The identical CDR3 is also encoded by other nucleotide sequences in the sample. The chain joins TRBV19 to TRBJ1-1, with TRBD1 identical over 9 bases. V dropped 4 bases and J dropped 11; count of bases not matched to a gene: 14. Germline lookup yields CDR1 LNHDA and CDR2 SQIVND (reference sequence). The length of the CDR3 is 15 residues. CDR3 sequence (DNA): TGTGCCAGTAGTAGAGCTTACGGGACAGGGACTCACGCTTTCTTT. Translation: CASSRAYGTGTHAFF. Complete variable domain (other parts from reference TRBV19 and TRBJ1-1): DGGITQSPKYLFRKEGQNVTLSCEQNLNHDAMYWYRQDPGQGLRLIYYSQIVNDFQKGDIAEGYSVSREKKESFPLTVTSAQKNPTAFYLCASSRAYGTGTHAFFGQGTRLTVV.

The V and J genes are TRBV7-3 and TRBJ2-5, with D possibly TRBD2 on 7 matching bases. Trimming took 4 bases from V and 1 from J, leaving 13 bases between them. The CDR3 totals 15 residues. CDR1 and CDR2 from the germline V gene are SGHTA and FQGTGA. Here the CDR3 reads CASSWFGGAQETQYF. CDR3 in DNA: TGTGCCAGCAGCTGGTTTGGGGGGGCCCAAGAGACCCAGTACTTC.

Turning to this clone: An end of the junction differs from the germline gene, which may be a read error. This chain links TRBV10-3 with TRBJ1-1, with TRBD1 matching 9 bases. This CDR3 is built from 17 residues. The germline V gene encodes CDR1 ENHRY and CDR2 SYGVKD. CDR3 nucleotide sequence: TGTGCCATCAGGGATGACAGGGGGAGGGAAAGAAAAACTGAAACTTTCTTT. It encodes CAIRDDRGRERKTETFF.

This chain connects TRBV3-1 (or the pseudogene TRBV3-2) to TRBJ1-2; maybe TRBD1 (6 bases). Germline assignment: CDR1 LGHDT and CDR2 YNNKEL (reference sequence). Trimming stripped 3 bases from V and 8 bases from J, with 16 bases between. The CDR3 runs 14 residues. The CDR3 coding sequence is TGTGCCAGCAGCCATAGGGGGGTTTTGACGGGCTACACCTTC. It translates to CASSHRGVLTGYTF.